This TCR beta chain stems from a study of OX40 agonist ivuxolimab in advanced cancers. At the level of the study: With ivuxolimab, an agonistic anti-OX40 (CD134) antibody, patients were treated. Every 2 weeks, patients got intravenous ivuxolimab at one of six dose levels (0.01-10 mg/kg). Two cutaneous melanoma patients and one hepatocellular carcinoma patient, three in all, had partial responses.

Sequencing was performed with immunoSEQ multiplex PCR; in TCRdb, only in-frame clones are kept and a portion is missing. In the table there are approximately 160,000 clones, approximately 94% of which are singletons. Trimming removed 0 bases from V and 4 bases from J; junction bases left unmatched: 8. The germline gives CDR1 SGHRS, CDR2 YFSETQ. This CDR3 has 16 amino acids. Specimen: CD4+ or CD8+ T cells sorted from blood, collected in a trial of the OX40 agonist ivuxolimab. This TCR was recovered from an adult with an advanced solid tumor such as melanoma, head and neck, liver or kidney cancer. This rearrangement joins TRBV5-1 to TRBJ2-3; 7 bases agree with TRBD1. The CDR3 spells CASSLGQGVGSDTQYF. CDR3 nucleotides: TGCGCCAGCAGCTTGGGGCAGGGGGTAGGATCAGATACGCAGTATTTT. The full variable domain, in which reference TRBV5-1 and TRBJ2-3 provide the parts outside the CDR3, is KAGVTQTPRYLIKTRGQQVTLSCSPISGHRSVSWYQQTPGQGLQFLFEYFSETQRNKGNFPGRFSGRQFSNSRSEMNVSTLELGDSALYLCASSLGQGVGSDTQYFGPGTRLTVL.